The clone carrying this T cell receptor (beta chain) appeared many times. Its antigen remains unknown. The data originate from a study of HIV-infected patients and healthy controls. The study's findings and limits: A major limitation was that merely sixteen HIV-infected individuals were processed.

The repertoire came from unfractionated whole blood and reflected all unsorted peripheral T cells. The CDR3 has 14 residues. The germline V gene encodes CDR1 MNHEY and CDR2 SVGEGT. V was pared by 5 bases and J by 3 bases, with 11 bases between. Reverse transcription used around 500 ng RNA and constant-region primers for alpha and beta. Each of the alpha and beta chains got its own library through chain-specific third strand synthesis with indices. Ligation attached cDNA to a 5' RACE adapter that carried a random hexamer and SP2 site. TCRdb ran MiXCR on the 5' RACE reads and lists one entry per CDR3 protein. The sample lists approximately 18,000 distinct CDR3 sequences, approximately 9.6% occurring once.

The sample consisted of blood. The chain carries TRBV6-2 or TRBV6-3 and TRBJ2-1, with D tentatively TRBD1 (6 bases). This receptor was identified in an adult in good health. The CDR3 reads CASSRTGNYNEQFF. In nucleotides, the CDR3 is TGTGCCAGCAGTCGTACAGGGAACTACAATGAGCAGTTCTTC.